This T cell receptor beta chain was sequenced in a study of persistence of HIV-infected CD4 T cells. Study-wide points: CMV- and Gag-responding cells had lower TCRbeta richness than CD3/CD28-responding cells. Antigen-responding cells were enriched for degenerate expanded CDR3beta sequences.

Cells were stimulated with overlapping HIV-1 Gag 15-mer peptides. CD40L-negative CD69-negative CD45RO-high memory CD4+ T cells were sorted as populations depleted of antigen-responding cells. These HIV-1-infected adults initiated suppressive ART in chronic infection. Donors had CD4+ T cell counts above 400 cells/uL and were CMV-seropositive. The immunoSEQ assay was version 4, run in survey mode. Produced via immunoSEQ multiplex PCR; TCRdb's table is partial and in-frame only. The sample has some 37,000 clones, 82% seen once; the top ten hold almost 1%. The germline V gene has CDR1 MNHEY and CDR2 SVGAGI. This CDR3 has 11 amino acids. The V end lost 6 bases, the J end lost 15 bases, and 12 bases lay between the germline ends. This clone was picked up one time. Its antigen is unidentified.

The sequence was collected from an adult with HIV. The donor label of this sample is uncertain. The rearrangement joins TRBV6-5 to TRBJ1-6; no clear D gene. Sample: cultured CD4+ T cells from PBMCs, taken from a patient who received antiretroviral therapy. CDR3 DNA sequence: TGTGCCAGCAGCGCTACAGAATACCTCCACTTT. Residues: CASSATEYLHF.